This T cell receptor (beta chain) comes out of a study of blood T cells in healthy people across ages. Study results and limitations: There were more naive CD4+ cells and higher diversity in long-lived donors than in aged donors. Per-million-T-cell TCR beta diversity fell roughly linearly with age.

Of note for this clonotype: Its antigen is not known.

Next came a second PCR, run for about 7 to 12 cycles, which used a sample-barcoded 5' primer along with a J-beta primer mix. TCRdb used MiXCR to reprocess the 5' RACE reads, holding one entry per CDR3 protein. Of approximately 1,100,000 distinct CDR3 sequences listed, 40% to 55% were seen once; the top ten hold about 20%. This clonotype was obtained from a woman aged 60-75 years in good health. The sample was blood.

CDR3 nucleotide sequence: TGTGCCAGCAGTTACAGGGAGGGTTGGGAGACCCAGTACTTC. This encodes CASSYREGWETQYF. The chain employs TRBV27 and TRBJ2-5; tentatively, D is TRBD2 (7 bases). From germline, CDR1 is MNHEY and CDR2 SMNVEV (reference sequence). This CDR3 has 14 amino acids. Trimming left V 4 bases short and J 5 bases short, with 14 bases between.